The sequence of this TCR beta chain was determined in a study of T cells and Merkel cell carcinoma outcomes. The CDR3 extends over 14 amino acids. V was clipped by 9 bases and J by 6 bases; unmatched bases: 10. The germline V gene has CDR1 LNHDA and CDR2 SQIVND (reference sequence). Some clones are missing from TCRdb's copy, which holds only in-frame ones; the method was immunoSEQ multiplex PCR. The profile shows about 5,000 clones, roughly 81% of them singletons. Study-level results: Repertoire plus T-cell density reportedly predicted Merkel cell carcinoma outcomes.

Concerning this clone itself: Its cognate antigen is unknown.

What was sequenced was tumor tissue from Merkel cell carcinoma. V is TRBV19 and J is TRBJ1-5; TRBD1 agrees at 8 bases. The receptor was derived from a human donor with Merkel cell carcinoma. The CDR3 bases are TGTGCCAGCTCAAACCAGGGGGCAGTTCAGCCCCAGCATTTT. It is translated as CASSNQGAVQPQHF.